This T cell receptor (beta chain) was observed in a study of cytomegalovirus exposure and HLA in healthy donors. Across the study: One earlier analysis, a look at 150 million to 200 million T cells, found fewer than 140 million unique TCR beta sequences.

A note on this clone: Its antigen is currently unknown.

The PCR was carried out with 60 Vbeta primers and 13 Jbeta primers. Only in-frame clones appear in the TCRdb table, and some are missing; sequencing was by immunoSEQ multiplex PCR. The sample consists of 100,000 to 150,000 clones, around 80% of them appearing once. The study, taken as a whole, reports: Later analysis showed TCR association rates varying by HLA locus, highest for DRB1 and lowest for HLA-C. Many donors carried some public TCRs, although rarity characterized most TCR sequences.

What was sequenced was PBMCs. The clonotype originates from a female donor in good health and CMV-seronegative.

In DNA form, the CDR3 reads TGTGCCAGCTGGCGGGGGGCGACCTATGGCTACACCTTC. This sequence encodes CASWRGATYGYTF. The chain links TRBV6-5 to TRBJ1-2, with D maybe TRBD1 (6 bases). Germline V CDR1 and CDR2: MNHEY, SVGAGI. This CDR3 spans 13 amino acids. V was clipped by 8 bases and J by 4 bases, with 14 bases between them.